One and the same sample provided the 14 T cell receptor beta chains below, sequenced in a study of a mutant IDH1 vaccine in newly diagnosed glioma. TCRdb's copy holds only in-frame clones and misses some; the assay was immunoSEQ multiplex PCR. The sample consists of over 75,000 clones, roughly 77% of them appearing once. These receptors have no identified antigens. Time point indicated: week 47, end of study. Each dose delivered 300 ug of mutant IDH1 20-mer peptide subcutaneously with imiquimod. Sequencing used PBMCs, obtained from a glioma patient whose treatment included an IDH1 peptide vaccine. The source is a man between 40 and 49 years old with glioma.

This sequence joins TRBV9 and TRBJ1-3; 8 bases are a match to TRBD1. The CDR3 sequence is 17 residues long. Trimming cost V 1 base and J 0 bases; bases outside gene matches: 6. CDR1 and CDR2 from the germline V gene are SGDLS and YYNGEE. Here the CDR3 reads CASSVYQGASSGNTIYF. The CDR3 region has the DNA TGTGCCAGCAGCGTATATCAGGGGGCTAGCTCTGGAAACACCATATATTTT.

The chain links TRBV5-6 to TRBJ2-3; 7 bases match TRBD1. Germline CDR1 reads SGHDT; CDR2 reads YYEEEE. The CDR3 extends over 13 amino acids. V was pared by 5 bases and J by 3 bases, with 3 bases of the junction left unmatched. CDR3 in DNA: TGTGCCAGCAGGTTGACAGGGACAGATACGCAGTATTTT. This translates into CASRLTGTDTQYF.

This sequence joins TRBV27 and TRBJ1-2, with unresolved D. The V gene's germline CDR1 is MNHEY and CDR2 SMNVEV (reference sequence). V was shortened by 3 bases and J by 3 bases, with 8 bases between the two germline ends. The CDR3 has 13 amino acids. The CDR3 DNA follows: TGTGCCAGCAGTTTGACCCCATACTATGGCTACACCTTC. Encoded protein: CASSLTPYYGYTF.

This clone was observed a single time. The gene calls are TRBV18 and TRBJ1-1; possibly TRBD1 for D (6 bases). Trimming cost V 0 bases and J 10 bases, with 15 bases left between them. The CDR3 is 14 residues long. Looked up from germline, CDR1 is KGHSH and CDR2 is LQKENI. The CDR3 here is CASSPPGAGRGAFF. CDR3 coding DNA: TGTGCCAGCTCACCACCGGGGGCGGGACGAGGAGCTTTCTTT.

The J gene is TRBJ2-3, the V gene TRBV2, with 12 bases fitting TRBD2. There are 15 residues in the CDR3. With 7 bases clipped from V and 5 bases from J, the junction kept 7 bases outside the gene matches. Germline CDR1 and CDR2: SNHLY and FYNNEI. CDR3 bases: TGTGCCAGCATTAGGACTAGCGGGATTGGAGATACGCAGTATTTT. This translates into CASIRTSGIGDTQYF.

This clone was counted once. The chain is built from TRBV6-1 and TRBJ2-7; D may be TRBD1 (6 bases). The V gene lost 6 bases and the J gene lost 6 bases, with 12 bases spanning the gap. Per the germline V gene, CDR1 is MNHNS and CDR2 is SASEGT. The CDR3 length is 12 residues. In DNA form, the CDR3 reads TGTGCCAGCAGGGCACAGGGAACCGAGCAGTACTTC. It encodes CASRAQGTEQYF.

V gene TRBV28 combines with J gene TRBJ2-5; 12 bases align to TRBD2. The CDR3 length is 14 residues. J lost 7 bases, V lost 5 bases, and 5 bases had no gene match. Looked up from germline, CDR1 is MDHEN and CDR2 is SYDVKM. The CDR3 DNA follows: TGTGCCAGCAGTGGACTAGCGGGACTCGGGACCCAGTACTTC. Translated, it gives CASSGLAGLGTQYF.

The chain couples TRBV5-4 to TRBJ1-2, with D possibly TRBD1 on 5 matching bases. The germline V gene encodes CDR1 SGHNT and CDR2 YYREEE (reference sequence). Trimming removed 1 base at V and 7 bases at J, with 11 bases between. This CDR3 is 13 amino acids long. The CDR3, as DNA: TGTGCCAGCAGCTTGCCGGACATAGGTGGCTACACCTTC. The encoded protein is CASSLPDIGGYTF.

This clone was detected only once. The chain couples TRBV10-3 to TRBJ2-5, with TRBD1 identical over 8 bases. The CDR3 is made up of 15 amino acids. CDR1 and CDR2 from the germline V gene are ENHRY and SYGVKD. V lost 4 bases and J lost 4; bases outside the gene matches: 8. The CDR3 protein is CAISGEQGGGETQYF. The CDR3 region has the DNA TGTGCCATCAGTGGAGAACAGGGGGGCGGAGAGACCCAGTACTTC.

The chain is built from TRBV30 and TRBJ2-5, with 14 bases lining up with TRBD2. Unmatched junction bases numbered 4, after V lost 3 bases and J lost 4 bases. Germline V CDR1 and CDR2: GTSNPN, SVGIG (reference sequence). The CDR3 length is 15 residues. The CDR3 region is CAWRGTSGSRETQYF. In nucleotides, the CDR3 is TGTGCCTGGAGGGGGACTAGCGGGAGCAGAGAGACCCAGTACTTC.

V and J are TRBV29-1 and TRBJ2-7, with 8 bases matching TRBD1. The V and J ends lost 7 bases and 3 bases, in that order; junction bases with no gene match: 5. Germline CDR1 reads SQVTM; CDR2 reads ANQGSEA. The CDR3 covers 12 residues. The CDR3 is CSAQGAGYEQYF. CDR3 nucleotide sequence: TGCAGCGCCCAGGGGGCCGGCTACGAGCAGTACTTC.

The chain uses TRBV30 and TRBJ1-5; D gene ambiguous. Per the germline V gene, CDR1 is GTSNPN and CDR2 is SVGIG (reference sequence). V lost 0 bases, J lost 2 bases, and 11 bases lay in between. The CDR3 loop spans 15 amino acids. CDR3 region: CAWSVAAPGNQPQHF. The CDR3 DNA sequence: TGTGCCTGGAGTGTAGCAGCACCAGGCAATCAGCCCCAGCATTTT.

The CDR3 DNA reads as TGTGCCAGCAGAAGACTAGCGGGCATCACCGGGGAGCTGTTTTTT. Amino acids: CASRRLAGITGELFF. The chain has TRBV6-5 and TRBJ2-2; 10 bases map to TRBD2. There are 15 residues in the CDR3. Germline V gene data show CDR1 as MNHEY and CDR2 as SVGAGI. Trimming cost V 6 bases and J 4 bases; bases outside gene matches: 5.

Remarks on this clone: Its ends do not fully match the called genes, so a read error is possible. V usage is TRBV7-7 and J usage is TRBJ2-1, with unresolved D. The CDR3 contains 13 residues. Germline CDR1 and CDR2: SSHAT and FNYEAQ (reference sequence). The CDR3 loop is CASSLAGSNEQFF. The DNA for the CDR3 is TGTGCTAGCAGCTTGGCCGGGTCCAATGAGCAGTTCTTC.